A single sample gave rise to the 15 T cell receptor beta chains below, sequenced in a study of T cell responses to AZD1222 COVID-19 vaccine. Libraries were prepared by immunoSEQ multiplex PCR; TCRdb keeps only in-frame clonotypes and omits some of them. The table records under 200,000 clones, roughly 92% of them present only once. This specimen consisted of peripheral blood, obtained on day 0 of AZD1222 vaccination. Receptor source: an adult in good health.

The DNA for the CDR3 is TGTGCCAGCTCAACGGGACTCCGCCAAGAGACCCAGTACTTC. Its protein is CASSTGLRQETQYF. The V call is TRBV18, the J call TRBJ2-5; possible D gene TRBD2, 6 bases. The CDR3 runs 14 residues. The V end was cut by 5 bases, the J end by 1 base, with 11 bases between. Per germline, CDR1 KGHSH and CDR2 LQKENI. Together with reference TRBV18 and TRBJ2-5, the CDR3 gives the full variable domain: NAGVMQNPRHLVRRRGQEARLRCSPMKGHSHVYWYRQLPEEGLKFMVYLQKENIIDESGMPKERFSAEFPKEGPSILRIQQVVRGDSAAYFCASSTGLRQETQYFGPGTRLLVL.

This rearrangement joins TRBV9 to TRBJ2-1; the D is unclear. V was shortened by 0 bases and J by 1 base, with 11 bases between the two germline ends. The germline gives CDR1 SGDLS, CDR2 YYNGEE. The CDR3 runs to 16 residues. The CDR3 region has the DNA TGTGCCAGCAGCGTAGAAGTGGGTGGGTCCTACAATGAGCAGTTCTTC. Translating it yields CASSVEVGGSYNEQFF. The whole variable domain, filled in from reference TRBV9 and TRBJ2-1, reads DSGVTQTPKHLITATGQRVTLRCSPRSGDLSVYWYQQSLDQGLQFLIQYYNGEERAKGNILERFSAQQFPDLHSELNLSSLELGDSALYFCASSVEVGGSYNEQFFGPGTRLTVL.

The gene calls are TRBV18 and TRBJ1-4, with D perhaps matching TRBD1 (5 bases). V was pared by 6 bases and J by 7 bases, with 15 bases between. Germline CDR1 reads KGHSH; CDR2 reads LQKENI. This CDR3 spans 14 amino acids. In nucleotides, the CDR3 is TGTGCCAGCTCCTCCATAAGGGGAGGTGAAAAACTGTTTTTT. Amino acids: CASSSIRGGEKLFF.

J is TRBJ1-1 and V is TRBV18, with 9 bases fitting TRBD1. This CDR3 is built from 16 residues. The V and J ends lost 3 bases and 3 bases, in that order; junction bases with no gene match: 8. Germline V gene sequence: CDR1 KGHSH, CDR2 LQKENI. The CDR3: CASSPGTGRRHTEAFF. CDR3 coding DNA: TGTGCCAGCTCACCGGGGACAGGGAGAAGGCACACTGAAGCTTTCTTT.

CDR3 coding DNA: TGCAGCGTCCCGGCACCGGGAGGCACTGAAGCTTTCTTT. This encodes CSVPAPGGTEAFF. The chain carries TRBV29-1 and TRBJ1-1; D unresolved. CDR1 and CDR2 (germline): SQVTM, ANQGSEA. The length of the CDR3 is 13 residues. The ends were cut back, 6 bases at V and 4 bases at J, with 15 bases in the middle.

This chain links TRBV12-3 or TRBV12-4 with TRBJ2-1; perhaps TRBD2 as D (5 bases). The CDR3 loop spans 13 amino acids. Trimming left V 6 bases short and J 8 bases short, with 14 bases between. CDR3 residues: CASSLRPRDEQFF. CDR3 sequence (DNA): TGTGCCAGCAGCCTCAGGCCGCGGGATGAGCAGTTCTTC.

The CDR3 nucleotides are TGCGCCAGCAGCCAAGATTCAGGGGGCCGGTATGGCTACACCTTC. Translation: CASSQDSGGRYGYTF. The chain is built from TRBV4-1 and TRBJ1-2; 8 nucleotides match TRBD1. V dropped 0 bases and J dropped 5; count of bases not matched to a gene: 5. CDR3 length: 15 amino acids. Germline V gene data show CDR1 as MGHRA and CDR2 as YSYEKL.

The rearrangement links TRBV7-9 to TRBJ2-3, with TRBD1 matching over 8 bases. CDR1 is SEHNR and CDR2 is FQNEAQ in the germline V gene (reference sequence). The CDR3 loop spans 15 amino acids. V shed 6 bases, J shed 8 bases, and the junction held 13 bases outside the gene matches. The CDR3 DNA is TGTGCCAGCAGGGGCGGGACAGGAGGTTTCGCTACGCAGTATTTT. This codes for CASRGGTGGFATQYF.

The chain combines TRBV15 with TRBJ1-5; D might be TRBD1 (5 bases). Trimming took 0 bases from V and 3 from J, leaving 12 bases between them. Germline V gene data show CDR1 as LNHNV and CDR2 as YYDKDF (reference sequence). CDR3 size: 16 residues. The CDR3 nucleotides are TGTGCCACCAGCAGAGATCCTTGGGGCAACAATCAGCCCCAGCATTTT. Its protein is CATSRDPWGNNQPQHF.

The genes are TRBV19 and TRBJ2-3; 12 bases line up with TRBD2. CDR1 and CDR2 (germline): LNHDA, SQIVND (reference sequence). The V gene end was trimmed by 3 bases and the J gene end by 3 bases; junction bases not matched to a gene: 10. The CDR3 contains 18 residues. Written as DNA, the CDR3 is TGTGCCAGTAGTATTTATTCTAGCGGGAGGGTAGGGACAGATACGCAGTATTTT. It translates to CASSIYSSGRVGTDTQYF.

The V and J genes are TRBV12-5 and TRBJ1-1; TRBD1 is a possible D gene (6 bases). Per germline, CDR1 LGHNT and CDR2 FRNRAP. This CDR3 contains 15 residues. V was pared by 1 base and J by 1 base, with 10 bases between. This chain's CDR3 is CASGLGGARNTEAFF. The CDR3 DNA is TGTGCTAGTGGTTTGGGGGGGGCGAGGAACACTGAAGCTTTCTTT.

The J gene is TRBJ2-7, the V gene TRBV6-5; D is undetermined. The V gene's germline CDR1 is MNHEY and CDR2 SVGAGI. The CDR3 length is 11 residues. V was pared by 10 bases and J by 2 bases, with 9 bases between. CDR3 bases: TGTGCCATAGATTCTACCTACGAGCAGTACTTC. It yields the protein CAIDSTYEQYF.

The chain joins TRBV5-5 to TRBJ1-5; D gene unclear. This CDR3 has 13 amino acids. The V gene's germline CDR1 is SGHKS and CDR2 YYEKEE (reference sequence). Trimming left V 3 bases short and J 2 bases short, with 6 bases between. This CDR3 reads CASSYGGNQPQHF. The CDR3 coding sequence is TGTGCCAGCAGCTATGGGGGCAATCAGCCCCAGCATTTT.

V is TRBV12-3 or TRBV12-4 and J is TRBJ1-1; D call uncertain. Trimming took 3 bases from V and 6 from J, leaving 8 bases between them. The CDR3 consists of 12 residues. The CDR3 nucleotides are TGTGCCAGCAGTTTTGGAGGCTCTGAAGCTTTCTTT. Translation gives CASSFGGSEAFF.

CDR3 loop: CASSLGTPGRRNSPLHF. DNA of the CDR3: TGTGCCAGCAGCTTAGGGACACCGGGCCGTCGAAATTCACCCCTCCACTTT. The genes are TRBV7-2 and TRBJ1-6, with TRBD1 as a possible D gene (5 bases). The CDR3 covers 17 residues. Germline V lookup: CDR1 SGHTA, CDR2 FQGNSA. Trimming shortened V by 1 base and J by 7 bases, and 17 bases separated the two germline ends.